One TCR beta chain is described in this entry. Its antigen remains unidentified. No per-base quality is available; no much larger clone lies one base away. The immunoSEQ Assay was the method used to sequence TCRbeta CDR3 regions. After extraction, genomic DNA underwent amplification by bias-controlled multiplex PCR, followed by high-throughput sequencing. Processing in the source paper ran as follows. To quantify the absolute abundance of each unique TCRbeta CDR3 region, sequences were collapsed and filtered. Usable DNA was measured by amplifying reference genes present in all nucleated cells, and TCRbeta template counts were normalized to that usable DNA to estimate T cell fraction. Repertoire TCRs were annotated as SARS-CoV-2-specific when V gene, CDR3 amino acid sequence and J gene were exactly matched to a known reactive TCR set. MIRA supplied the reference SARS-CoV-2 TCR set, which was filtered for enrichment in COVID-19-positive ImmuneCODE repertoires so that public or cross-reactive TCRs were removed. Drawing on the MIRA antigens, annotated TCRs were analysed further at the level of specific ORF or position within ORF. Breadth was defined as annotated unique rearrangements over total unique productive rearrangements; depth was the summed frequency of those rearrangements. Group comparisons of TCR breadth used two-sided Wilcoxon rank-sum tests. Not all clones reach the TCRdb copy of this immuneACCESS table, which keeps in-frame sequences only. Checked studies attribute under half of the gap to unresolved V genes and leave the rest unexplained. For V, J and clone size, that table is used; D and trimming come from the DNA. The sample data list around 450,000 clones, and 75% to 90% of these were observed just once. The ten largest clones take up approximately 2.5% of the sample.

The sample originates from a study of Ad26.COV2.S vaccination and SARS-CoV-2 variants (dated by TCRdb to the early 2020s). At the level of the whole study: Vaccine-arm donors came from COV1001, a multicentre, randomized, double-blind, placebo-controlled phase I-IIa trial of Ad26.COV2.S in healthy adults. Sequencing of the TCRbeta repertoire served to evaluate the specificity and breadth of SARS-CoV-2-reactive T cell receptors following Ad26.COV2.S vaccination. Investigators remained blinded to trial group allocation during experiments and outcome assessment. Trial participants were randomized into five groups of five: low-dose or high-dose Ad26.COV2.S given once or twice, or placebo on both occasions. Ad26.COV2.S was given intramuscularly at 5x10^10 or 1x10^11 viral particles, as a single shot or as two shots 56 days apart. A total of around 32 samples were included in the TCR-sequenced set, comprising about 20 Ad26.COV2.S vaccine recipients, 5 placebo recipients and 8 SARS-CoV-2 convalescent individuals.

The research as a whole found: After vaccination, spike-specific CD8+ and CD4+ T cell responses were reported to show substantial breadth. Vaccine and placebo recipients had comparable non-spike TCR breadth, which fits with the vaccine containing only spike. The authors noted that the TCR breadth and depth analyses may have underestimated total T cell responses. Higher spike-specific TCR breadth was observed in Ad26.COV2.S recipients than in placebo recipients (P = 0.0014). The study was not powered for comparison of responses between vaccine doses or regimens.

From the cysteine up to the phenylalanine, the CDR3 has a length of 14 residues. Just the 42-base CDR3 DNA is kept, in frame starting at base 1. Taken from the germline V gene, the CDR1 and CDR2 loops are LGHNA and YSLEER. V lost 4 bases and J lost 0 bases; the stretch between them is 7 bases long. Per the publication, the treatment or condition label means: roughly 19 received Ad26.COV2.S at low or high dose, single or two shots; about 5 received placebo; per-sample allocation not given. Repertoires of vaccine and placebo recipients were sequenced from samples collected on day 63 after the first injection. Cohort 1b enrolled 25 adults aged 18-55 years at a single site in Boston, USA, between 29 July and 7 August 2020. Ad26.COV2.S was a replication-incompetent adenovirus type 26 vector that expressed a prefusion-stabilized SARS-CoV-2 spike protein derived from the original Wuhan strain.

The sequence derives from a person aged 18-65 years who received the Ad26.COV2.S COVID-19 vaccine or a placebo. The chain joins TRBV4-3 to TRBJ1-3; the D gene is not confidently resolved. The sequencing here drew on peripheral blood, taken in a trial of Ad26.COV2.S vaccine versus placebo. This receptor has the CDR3 CASSLWNSGNTIYF. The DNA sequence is TGCGCCAGCAGCCTGTGGAACTCTGGAAACACCATATATTTT.